This passage covers 31 T cell receptor beta chains from one sample sequenced in a study of cytomegalovirus exposure and HLA in healthy donors. The PCR made use of 60 Vbeta and 13 Jbeta primers. The data were produced by immunoSEQ multiplex PCR, yet TCRdb's version contains in-frame clones alone and is incomplete. The sample yields about 180,000 clones, around 74% seen once. Specimen: PBMCs. These receptors were taken from a male donor in good health and CMV-seronegative.

V gene TRBV6-5 combines with J gene TRBJ2-7, with D maybe TRBD1 (5 bases). Per the germline V gene, CDR1 is MNHEY and CDR2 is SVGAGI. The CDR3 has 13 residues. Trimming shortened V by 6 bases and J by 3 bases, and 12 bases separated the two germline ends. CDR3 sequence reads: CASSRQIYYEQYF. In nucleotides, the CDR3 is TGTGCCAGCAGCCGACAGATATACTACGAGCAGTACTTC.

This clone was detected only once. Other DNA sequences in this sample translate to the same CDR3. The chain employs TRBV5-1 and TRBJ1-1, with D possibly being TRBD1 (5 bases). This CDR3 has 13 residues. Germline loops: CDR1 SGHRS, CDR2 YFSETQ. The V gene lost 1 base and the J gene lost 6 bases, with 10 bases spanning the gap. The DNA for the CDR3 is TGCGCCAGCAGCTTGCAGGGAAGGGCTGAAGCTTTCTTT. It translates to CASSLQGRAEAFF.

The chain couples TRBV5-4 to TRBJ2-3, with D unclear. The CDR3 is 13 residues long. V gave up 1 base and J gave up 0 bases, with 3 bases separating them. Germline CDR1 SGHNT, CDR2 YYREEE (reference sequence). The CDR3 nucleotides read TGTGCCAGCAGCTTGCCTAGCACAGATACGCAGTATTTT. Translating gives CASSLPSTDTQYF.

In this sample, this clone turned up a few times. At one end the junction does not follow the germline gene, possibly because of a read error. The chain couples TRBV7-9 to TRBJ1-1; perhaps TRBD1 as D (5 bases). Germline CDR1 and CDR2: SEHNR and FQNEAQ (reference sequence). The CDR3 loop spans 16 amino acids. The CDR3: CSSSLGGGLINTEAFF. The CDR3 region has the DNA TGTTCCAGCAGCTTGGGGGGGGGTCTGATAAACACTGAAGCTTTCTTT.

The J gene is TRBJ2-1, the V gene TRBV15, with 8 bases aligning to TRBD2. The V gene end was trimmed by 0 bases and the J gene end by 3 bases; junction bases not matched to a gene: 7. The germline V gene has CDR1 LNHNV and CDR2 YYDKDF (reference sequence). There are 17 residues in the CDR3. The CDR3 sequence is CATSRELSGRYYNEQFF. In DNA form, the CDR3 reads TGTGCCACCAGCAGAGAGTTAAGCGGGAGATACTACAATGAGCAGTTCTTC.

This clone was detected a few times. The rearrangement uses TRBV19 and TRBJ2-7; 10 positions agree with TRBD1. CDR1 is LNHDA and CDR2 is SQIVND in the germline V gene (reference sequence). V gave up 6 bases and J gave up 3 bases; unmatched junction bases: 5. The CDR3 is 14 residues long. CDR3 sequence: CASSSGQGFYEQYF. DNA for the CDR3: TGTGCCAGTAGCTCGGGACAGGGGTTCTACGAGCAGTACTTC. Using reference TRBV19 and TRBJ2-7 for the parts outside the CDR3, the full variable domain is DGGITQSPKYLFRKEGQNVTLSCEQNLNHDAMYWYRQDPGQGLRLIYYSQIVNDFQKGDIAEGYSVSREKKESFPLTVTSAQKNPTAFYLCASSSGQGFYEQYFGPGTRLTVT.

The V gene is TRBV7-9, the J gene TRBJ2-7; 9 bases map to TRBD1. Germline loops: CDR1 SEHNR, CDR2 FQNEAQ (reference sequence). V was clipped by 6 bases and J by 3 bases; unmatched bases: 15. The length of the CDR3 is 17 residues. DNA for the CDR3: TGTGCCAGCAGTTCCGGGACAGGGCTTACCCGAGGCTACGAGCAGTACTTC. It encodes CASSSGTGLTRGYEQYF.

The V and J genes are TRBV10-3 and TRBJ1-1; a weak D match, TRBD1 (5 bases). CDR1 is ENHRY and CDR2 is SYGVKD in the germline V gene. V lost 0 bases and J lost 8, with 7 bases in between. The CDR3 has 12 residues. The CDR3 sequence: CAISESGGEAFF. The CDR3 DNA is TGTGCCATCAGTGAGTCCGGGGGAGAAGCTTTCTTT.

The chain combines TRBV28 with TRBJ1-1; D may be TRBD1 (6 bases). In germline, CDR1 is MDHEN, CDR2 SYDVKM. V was clipped by 5 bases and J by 0 bases, with 16 bases between them. CDR3 size: 16 residues. CDR3 region: CASSKPPGHMNTEAFF. The CDR3, as DNA: TGTGCCAGCAGTAAACCCCCGGGACATATGAACACTGAAGCTTTCTTT.

V usage is TRBV6-5 and J usage is TRBJ1-3; tentative D call: TRBD1 (6 bases). The CDR3 is made up of 12 amino acids. Germline CDR1 MNHEY, CDR2 SVGAGI. The V and J ends lost 0 bases and 14 bases respectively, with 11 bases between them. This CDR3 reads CASSYSGGPLYF. CDR3 in DNA: TGTGCCAGCAGTTACTCGGGGGGGCCCTTATATTTT.

The chain is built from TRBV20-1 and TRBJ1-1; 10 nucleotides align to TRBD1. The CDR3 covers 11 residues. The V segment lost 5 bases and the J segment 10 bases; nucleotides outside the gene matches: 4. The germline CDR1 and CDR2 sequences are DFQATT and SNEGSKA (reference sequence). CDR3 DNA: TGCAGTGCTGGGACAGGGGACGTAGCTTTCTTT. Translating it yields CSAGTGDVAFF.

J is TRBJ1-1 and V is TRBV4-3, with a possible D match to TRBD1 (5 bases). Deletions cut 0 bases from V and 10 bases from J, with 12 bases between. The V gene's germline CDR1 is LGHNA and CDR2 YSLEER. The CDR3 totals 13 residues. CDR3 DNA: TGCGCCAGCAGCCAAGAAGGCAGGGTAGTAGCTTTCTTT. It is translated as CASSQEGRVVAFF.

This chain uses TRBV5-1 with TRBJ2-1; TRBD2 matches 7 bases. After removal of 0 bases from V and 7 bases from J, the junction contained 4 bases not matched to a gene. In germline, CDR1 is SGHRS, CDR2 YFSETQ. This CDR3 contains 14 residues. CDR3 in DNA: TGCGCCAGCAGCTTGGTGGGGGGGATGAATGAGCAGTTCTTC. Its protein is CASSLVGGMNEQFF. The full variable domain, in which reference TRBV5-1 and TRBJ2-1 provide the parts outside the CDR3, is KAGVTQTPRYLIKTRGQQVTLSCSPISGHRSVSWYQQTPGQGLQFLFEYFSETQRNKGNFPGRFSGRQFSNSRSEMNVSTLELGDSALYLCASSLVGGMNEQFFGPGTRLTVL.

The chain employs TRBV4-1 and TRBJ1-5; TRBD1 might be the D (6 bases). Germline assignment: CDR1 MGHRA and CDR2 YSYEKL. V lost 4 bases and J lost 6, with 16 bases in between. The CDR3 spans 15 residues. CDR3 sequence reads: CASSRRGGLTQPQHF. The DNA for the CDR3 is TGCGCCAGCAGCCGCCGGGGGGGGCTAACTCAGCCCCAGCATTTT.

The chain joins TRBV19 to TRBJ1-2; TRBD1 matches at 7 bases. There are 13 residues in the CDR3. Germline loops: CDR1 LNHDA, CDR2 SQIVND (reference sequence). Unmatched junction bases numbered 3, after V lost 8 bases and J lost 0 bases. The CDR3 here is CASRQGPNYGYTF. CDR3 nucleotides: TGTGCCAGTCGACAGGGACCTAACTATGGCTACACCTTC.

The CDR3, as DNA: TGTGCCAGCAGAAGGACAGGGTCCGGTGGAAACACCATATATTTT. This codes for CASRRTGSGGNTIYF. The chain employs TRBV6-5 and TRBJ1-3, with 8 bases identical to TRBD1. The ends lost 6 bases at V and 3 bases at J; junction bases unmatched: 7. The V gene's germline CDR1 is MNHEY and CDR2 SVGAGI. The CDR3 has 15 residues.

The chain uses TRBV10-3 and TRBJ2-3; D is undetermined. With 8 bases removed from V and 4 bases from J, the gap between germline ends came to 16 bases. CDR1 and CDR2 from the germline V gene are ENHRY and SYGVKD. The CDR3 contains 14 residues. CDR3 DNA sequence: TGTGCCATCTCCTCCAGCCAAGGAGCAGATACGCAGTATTTT. It encodes CAISSSQGADTQYF.

This chain uses TRBV30 with TRBJ2-1; maybe TRBD2 (6 bases). V lost 5 bases and J 0 bases, leaving 14 bases between the germline ends. The germline V gene has CDR1 GTSNPN and CDR2 SVGIG (reference sequence). The CDR3 has 15 amino acids. CDR3 protein: CAWGRRANSYNEQFF. The CDR3, as DNA: TGTGCCTGGGGCCGGAGGGCCAACTCCTACAATGAGCAGTTCTTC.

The CDR3 DNA is TGTGCCAGCAGCCCCGGACAGGGACATGAAGCTTTCTTT. This translates into CASSPGQGHEAFF. The chain links TRBV11-3 to TRBJ1-1; 8 positions agree with TRBD1. The CDR3 sequence is 13 residues long. J gave up 7 bases and V 5 bases, and 6 bases lay outside the gene matches. CDR1 and CDR2 (germline): SGHNT, YENEEA.

J is TRBJ2-7 and V is TRBV4-1; D call uncertain. CDR3 length equals 15 residues. Germline CDR1 MGHRA, CDR2 YSYEKL. Trimming stripped 3 bases from V and 5 bases from J, with 17 bases between. The CDR3, as DNA: TGCGCCAGCAGCCACGTCTCGCGACGGCAGGACGAGCAGTACTTC. The encoded protein is CASSHVSRRQDEQYF.

This clone was seen a handful of times. V gene TRBV2 combines with J gene TRBJ2-1; tentatively, D is TRBD2 (5 bases). Germline V gene data show CDR1 as SNHLY and CDR2 as FYNNEI. The ends were cut back, 7 bases at V and 1 base at J, with 20 bases in the middle. The CDR3 covers 17 residues. CDR3 bases: TGTGCCAGCACCCGAAAGACTACCTCAGTGTCCTACAATGAGCAGTTCTTC. Residues: CASTRKTTSVSYNEQFF.

This chain links TRBV11-2 with TRBJ2-3; D not resolved. The CDR3 contains 13 residues. The germline V gene has CDR1 SGHAT and CDR2 FQNNGV. Trimming removed 0 bases at V and 6 bases at J, with 7 bases between. This CDR3 is CASSLDLRDTQYF. The CDR3 DNA sequence: TGTGCCAGCAGCTTAGATCTGCGGGATACGCAGTATTTT.

In this sample, this clone turned up a few times. This sequence joins TRBV6-1 and TRBJ1-5; no definite D call. Trimming stripped 1 base from V and 7 bases from J, with 14 bases between. The CDR3 loop spans 15 amino acids. Germline CDR1 and CDR2: MNHNS and SASEGT. The CDR3 nucleotides are TGTGCCAGCAGTGAAGGATTCAGGTCCATCCAGCCCCAGCATTTT. It codes for CASSEGFRSIQPQHF.

The J gene is TRBJ1-2, the V gene TRBV30, with TRBD1 matching 8 bases. From germline, CDR1 is GTSNPN and CDR2 SVGIG (reference sequence). The CDR3 is made up of 14 amino acids. V shed 2 bases and J 3 bases; nucleotides not matched to a gene: 5. The CDR3 DNA reads TGTGCCTGGAGTCTCCAGGGGGCAGACTATGGCTACACCTTC. This sequence encodes CAWSLQGADYGYTF.

This chain connects TRBV28 to TRBJ2-1; 9 nucleotides match TRBD1. Germline lookup yields CDR1 MDHEN and CDR2 SYDVKM. The CDR3 runs to 14 residues. Trimming cost V 7 bases and J 8 bases; bases outside gene matches: 9. The CDR3 loop reads CASIHGTGTYEQFF. The CDR3 nucleotides read TGTGCCAGCATACACGGGACAGGGACGTATGAGCAGTTCTTC.

This clone was counted only a few times. This sequence joins TRBV6-1 and TRBJ1-1; a weak D match, TRBD1 (6 bases). This CDR3 has 13 residues. Germline V lookup: CDR1 MNHNS, CDR2 SASEGT. Trimming removed 2 bases from V and 7 bases from J, with 11 bases in between. CDR3 DNA: TGTGCCAGCAGTGAAATGTGGGGGCGTGAAGCTTTCTTT. It encodes CASSEMWGREAFF.

The CDR3 is CASQRGGPLYEQYF. CDR3 nucleotides: TGTGCCAGCCAGAGGGGGGGGCCTCTCTACGAGCAGTACTTC. This chain links TRBV2 with TRBJ2-7; D possibly corresponds to TRBD2 (7 bases). CDR3 length: 14 amino acids. Looked up from germline, CDR1 is SNHLY and CDR2 is FYNNEI. The V and J ends lost 8 bases and 3 bases respectively, with 17 bases between them.

As for this clone: The same CDR3 can be traced to other DNA sequences in this sample. V is TRBV18 and J is TRBJ2-5; perhaps TRBD1 as D (5 bases). Germline CDR1 reads KGHSH; CDR2 reads LQKENI. The length of the CDR3 is 13 residues. V dropped 3 bases and J dropped 2 bases, with 7 bases sitting between them. CDR3 region: CASSPGQQETQYF. Written as DNA, the CDR3 is TGTGCCAGCTCACCTGGACAACAAGAGACCCAGTACTTC.

The gene calls are TRBV7-9 and TRBJ2-1, with 7 bases matching TRBD1. The CDR3 runs 15 residues. Germline lookup yields CDR1 SEHNR and CDR2 FQNEAQ (reference sequence). The trim removed 6 bases at V and 5 bases at J, leaving 10 bases unmatched. The CDR3 region is CASRGEGAVDNEQFF. Here the CDR3 DNA reads TGTGCCAGCAGGGGTGAGGGGGCCGTCGACAATGAGCAGTTCTTC.

In this sample, this clone turned up once. The chain couples TRBV6-5 to TRBJ1-1; 9 bases agree with TRBD1. Germline V gene data show CDR1 as MNHEY and CDR2 as SVGAGI. The length of the CDR3 is 16 residues. J lost 4 bases, V lost 2 bases, and 8 bases had no gene match. CDR3 nucleotides: TGTGCCAGCAGTTACCCCCGGGAGACAGGGGGCACTGAAGCTTTCTTT. Residues: CASSYPRETGGTEAFF.

This clone has more than one count but fewer than ten. Within the sample, other DNA sequences also encode this same CDR3. This chain links TRBV7-3 with TRBJ2-1; TRBD2 matches 13 bases. The germline gives CDR1 SGHTA, CDR2 FQGTGA. CDR3 length equals 15 residues. The V and J ends lost 5 bases and 4 bases, in that order; junction bases with no gene match: 2. The CDR3 here is CASSLTSGGYNEQFF. In nucleotides, the CDR3 is TGTGCCAGCAGCCTGACTAGCGGGGGGTACAATGAGCAGTTCTTC.